This paragraph covers one TCR beta chain sequence. Its antigen is still unknown. The entry originates in a study of Graves' ophthalmopathy and Graves' hyperthyroidism. Overall study results and limits: Most expanded clonotypes from thyroid (those above 0.001 frequency) were also found in blood.

Amplification targeted the TCR beta CDR3 regions, with RNA transcripts as the source material. HTBI primers were employed in first-round RT-PCR, then a second-round multiplex PCR followed. Using its own MiXCR run on the multiplex PCR reads, TCRdb lists one record per CDR3 protein. The sample lists about 700,000 distinct CDR3 sequences; roughly 41% were seen once. Sequences were obtained from peripheral blood. This receptor was identified in an adult man with Graves' ophthalmopathy.

The CDR3: CASSLGSLSGRNEETQYF. In DNA, the CDR3 is TGTGCCAGCAGCTTAGGAAGTCTCAGCGGGAGGAATGAGGAGACCCAGTACTTC. The V call is TRBV11-2, the J call TRBJ2-5, with TRBD2 matching 9 bases. Trimming removed 1 base from V and 5 bases from J; junction bases left unmatched: 14. The CDR3 is 18 amino acids. The germline V gene encodes CDR1 SGHAT and CDR2 FQNNGV.